The rows below give T cell receptor beta chains drawn from one sample of a study of blood T cells in healthy people across ages. TCRdb analysed the 5' RACE reads with MiXCR anew, one entry per CDR3 protein. Seen here are roughly 2 million distinct CDR3 sequences, roughly 49% observed once, and the top ten hold 2% to 2.5%. The sample comprised blood. The receptors were gathered from a middle-aged woman in good health. Each CDR3 is given without its conserved first and last residue. Each record gives: V gene, J gene, clone size, CDR3 protein. Clone size, where shown, is once, few, many, or a class for clones that have expanded.

TRBV21-1	TRBJ2-7	.	ASSKRGSSYEQY
TRBV7-2	.	.	ANSHQQGAGKTQY
TRBV7-2	TRBJ2-5	few	ASSFPEGGSGETQY
TRBV5-1	TRBJ2-7	.	ASSFGGQNHYEQY
TRBV27	TRBJ2-7	few	ASSLDGPGVAGIAEQY
TRBV9	TRBJ2-1	.	ASSLPKTGVYNEQF
TRBV20-1	TRBJ2-1	once	SARTLAGGLNEQF
TRBV13	TRBJ2-5	few	ASSQSRTAVAQY
TRBV20-1	TRBJ2-7	.	SARDPASGIYYEQY
TRBV6-1	TRBJ2-5	few	ASNLGQWETQY